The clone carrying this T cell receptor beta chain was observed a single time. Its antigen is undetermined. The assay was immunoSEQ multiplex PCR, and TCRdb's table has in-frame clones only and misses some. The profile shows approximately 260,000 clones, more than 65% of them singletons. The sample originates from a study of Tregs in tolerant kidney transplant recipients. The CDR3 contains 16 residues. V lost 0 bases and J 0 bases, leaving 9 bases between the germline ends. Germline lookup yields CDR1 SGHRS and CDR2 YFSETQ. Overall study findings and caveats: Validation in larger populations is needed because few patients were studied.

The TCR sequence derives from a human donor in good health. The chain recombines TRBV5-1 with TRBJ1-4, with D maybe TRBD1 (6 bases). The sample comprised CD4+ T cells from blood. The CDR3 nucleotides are TGCGCCAGCAGCTTGGCCGGGGGCTCAACTAATGAAAAACTGTTTTTT. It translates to CASSLAGGSTNEKLFF. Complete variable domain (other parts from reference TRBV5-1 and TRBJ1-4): KAGVTQTPRYLIKTRGQQVTLSCSPISGHRSVSWYQQTPGQGLQFLFEYFSETQRNKGNFPGRFSGRQFSNSRSEMNVSTLELGDSALYLCASSLAGGSTNEKLFFGSGTQLSVL.